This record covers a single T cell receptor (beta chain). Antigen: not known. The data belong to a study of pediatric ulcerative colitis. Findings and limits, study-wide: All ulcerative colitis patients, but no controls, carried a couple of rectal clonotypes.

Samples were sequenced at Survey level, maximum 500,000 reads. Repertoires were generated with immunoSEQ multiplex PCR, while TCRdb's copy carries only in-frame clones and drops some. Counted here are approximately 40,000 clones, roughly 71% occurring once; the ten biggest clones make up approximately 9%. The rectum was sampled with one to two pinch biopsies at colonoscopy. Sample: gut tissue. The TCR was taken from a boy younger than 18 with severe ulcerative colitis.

The CDR3 protein is CASSYTASIPFYEQYF. CDR3 coding DNA: TGTGCCAGCAGTTACACGGCTAGCATTCCCTTCTACGAGCAGTACTTC. The gene calls are TRBV27 and TRBJ2-7; tentative D call: TRBD2 (5 bases). Germline assignment: CDR1 MNHEY and CDR2 SMNVEV (reference sequence). V was clipped by 4 bases and J by 3 bases, with 19 bases between them. CDR3 length equals 16 residues.